This T cell receptor (beta chain) was recorded in a study of T cell responses to AZD1222 COVID-19 vaccine. There are a few counts of this clone. The antigen is undetermined. Study-level findings and limits: Spike-specific TCR depth and breadth grew after two AZD1222 doses.

Method: immunoSEQ multiplex PCR; TCRdb's copy keeps in-frame clones and lacks some. The sample lists approximately 100,000 clones, around 87% occurring once. Sequencing used peripheral blood, obtained 28 days after the second AZD1222 dose. This receptor was taken from an adult who received the AZD1222 COVID-19 vaccine.

The CDR3 sequence: CASSTGTGGTWSYNEQFF. DNA for the CDR3: TGTGCCAGCAGCACCGGGACAGGGGGCACTTGGTCCTACAATGAGCAGTTCTTC. The chain is built from TRBV7-9 and TRBJ2-1, with TRBD1 identical over 12 bases. J lost 1 base, V lost 5 bases, and 9 bases had no gene match. The germline gives CDR1 SEHNR, CDR2 FQNEAQ (reference sequence). This CDR3 is 18 amino acids long. Looking up the rest from reference TRBV7-9 and TRBJ2-1 gives the full variable domain: DTGVSQNPRHKITKRGQNVTFRCDPISEHNRLYWYRQTLGQGPEFLTYFQNEAQLEKSRLLSDRFSAERPKGSFSTLEIQRTEQGDSAMYLCASSTGTGGTWSYNEQFFGPGTRLTVL.